This entry lists 26 T cell receptor beta chains sequenced from one sample in a study of CD8+ T cells in alopecia areata. Regarding treatment: oral pan-JAK inhibitor, 5-10 mg twice daily. Extraction of RNA preceded its reverse transcription into cDNA, which served as the sequencing template. TCRdb keeps only in-frame clones here, not all; method: immunoSEQ multiplex PCR. The sample lists fewer than 350,000 clones; roughly 64% were seen once. Here the sequenced sample was CD4+ T cells sorted from blood, taken at week 24, from a patient treated with tofacitinib. The receptors derive from a human donor with alopecia areata.

This chain joins TRBV30 and TRBJ2-6; unclear D gene. The CDR3 contains 17 residues. Between the trimmed V and J ends, which lost 4 bases and 0 bases, there was a span of 16 bases. CDR1 and CDR2 from the germline V gene are GTSNPN and SVGIG (reference sequence). CDR3 protein: CAWTNSLSSSGANVLTF. CDR3 bases: TGTGCCTGGACTAACAGCCTATCAAGCTCTGGGGCCAACGTCCTGACTTTC.

The V and J genes are TRBV5-1 and TRBJ1-5, with D possibly matching TRBD1 (6 bases). This CDR3 comprises 15 residues. The germline gives CDR1 SGHRS, CDR2 YFSETQ. Trimming pared 3 bases from V and 2 bases from J, leaving 12 bases between. The chain's CDR3 is CASSWRGERNQPQHF. CDR3 nucleotide sequence: TGCGCCAGCAGCTGGAGGGGGGAGCGCAATCAGCCCCAGCATTTT.

This chain uses TRBV11-2 with TRBJ2-7; no firm D call. V lost 0 bases and J 7 bases, leaving 10 bases between the germline ends. There are 13 residues in the CDR3. Germline loops: CDR1 SGHAT, CDR2 FQNNGV. CDR3 bases: TGTGCCAGCAGCTTAGATAGATCTGGGGAGCAGTACTTC. Translating gives CASSLDRSGEQYF.

This clone occurred a few times. The V call is TRBV2, the J call TRBJ2-7; D gene ambiguous. The CDR3 contains 15 residues. The germline V gene has CDR1 SNHLY and CDR2 FYNNEI. V gave up 4 bases and J gave up 0 bases, with 13 bases separating them. The CDR3 loop is CASSGVTVSSYEQYF. DNA for the CDR3: TGTGCCAGCAGTGGAGTTACGGTTTCCTCCTACGAGCAGTACTTC.

This clone has a single count. V and J are TRBV9 and TRBJ1-4; 7 bases align to TRBD1. V was pared by 3 bases and J by 7 bases, with 6 bases of the junction left unmatched. Germline CDR1 and CDR2: SGDLS and YYNGEE. The CDR3 extends over 14 amino acids. The chain's CDR3 is CASSDSGGGEKLFF. CDR3 DNA sequence: TGTGCCAGCAGCGACTCAGGGGGAGGTGAAAAACTGTTTTTT.

This clone was seen only a few times. The V call is TRBV6-1, the J call TRBJ1-6; no firm D call. Trimming removed 8 bases at V and 9 bases at J, with 14 bases between. CDR3 length: 13 residues. Germline V lookup: CDR1 MNHNS, CDR2 SASEGT. The CDR3 DNA is TGTGCCAGCCAAGAGACCTTGGGTTCACCCCTCCACTTT. Translated, it gives CASQETLGSPLHF.

The genes are TRBV29-1 and TRBJ1-2; D uncertain. CDR3 length: 11 residues. Germline CDR1 SQVTM, CDR2 ANQGSEA. V lost 4 bases and J 6 bases, leaving 9 bases between the germline ends. CDR3 bases: TGCAGCGTTGGGGTTACGGATGGCTACACCTTC. Translating it yields CSVGVTDGYTF.

This chain links TRBV30 with TRBJ1-6; 9 bases match TRBD1. Trimming at V came to 3 bases and at J to 9 bases, leaving 9 bases not matched to a gene. Germline lookup yields CDR1 GTSNPN and CDR2 SVGIG (reference sequence). CDR3 length: 15 amino acids. The CDR3 protein is CAWREYRGPGSPLHF. The DNA for the CDR3 is TGTGCCTGGAGAGAATACAGGGGGCCCGGTTCACCCCTCCACTTT.

This clone has only one observation. The J gene is TRBJ2-7, the V gene TRBV5-6, with 11 bases fitting TRBD2. From germline, CDR1 is SGHDT and CDR2 YYEEEE. V gave up 5 bases and J gave up 5 bases; unmatched junction bases: 6. This CDR3 has 14 residues. CDR3 in amino acids: CASSRGLAGDEQYF. The CDR3 DNA follows: TGTGCCAGCAGTCGAGGACTAGCGGGTGACGAGCAGTACTTC.

V and J are TRBV9 and TRBJ2-5; D is possibly TRBD1 (5 bases). The CDR3 is made up of 15 amino acids. Looked up from germline, CDR1 is SGDLS and CDR2 is YYNGEE. The V gene lost 0 bases and the J gene lost 4 bases, with 13 bases spanning the gap. CDR3 DNA: TGTGCCAGCAGCGTAGGAGCCAGGGAAGGAGAGACCCAGTACTTC. The encoded protein is CASSVGAREGETQYF.

This clone was recorded only once. J is TRBJ1-5 and V is TRBV7-9; D may be TRBD1 (5 bases). The CDR3 contains 19 residues. CDR1 is SEHNR, CDR2 FQNEAQ, per germline (reference sequence). V lost 3 bases to trimming and J lost 0 bases, with 21 bases between them. Here the CDR3 DNA reads TGTGCCAGCAGCTTTAGTACCACCACACGGGGCTATAGCAATCAGCCCCAGCATTTT. Its protein product is CASSFSTTTRGYSNQPQHF.

J is TRBJ2-3 and V is TRBV5-4; D remains ambiguous. The CDR3 covers 14 residues. Deletions cut 4 bases from V and 6 bases from J, with 15 bases between. Germline loops: CDR1 SGHNT, CDR2 YYREEE (reference sequence). This CDR3 reads CASSPVTPGDTQYF. CDR3 in DNA: TGTGCCAGCAGCCCGGTGACACCCGGGGATACGCAGTATTTT. Using reference TRBV5-4 and TRBJ2-3 for the parts outside the CDR3, the full variable domain is ETGVTQSPTHLIKTRGQQVTLRCSSQSGHNTVSWYQQALGQGPQFIFQYYREEENGRGNFPPRFSGLQFPNYSSELNVNALELDDSALYLCASSPVTPGDTQYFGPGTRLTVL.

This chain uses TRBV29-1 with TRBJ2-7, with D possibly TRBD1 on 6 matching bases. The germline gives CDR1 SQVTM, CDR2 ANQGSEA. V lost 7 bases to trimming and J lost 5 bases, with 12 bases between them. The CDR3 consists of 11 residues. This CDR3 is CSAQGWDEQYF. The CDR3 nucleotides read TGCAGCGCCCAGGGGTGGGACGAGCAGTACTTC.

The count of this clone is one. The chain couples TRBV30 to TRBJ2-7; the D is unclear. In germline, CDR1 is GTSNPN, CDR2 SVGIG (reference sequence). This CDR3 is built from 13 residues. Trimming took 2 bases from V and 2 from J, leaving 10 bases between them. The CDR3 coding sequence is TGTGCCTGGAGTCGGCGATTCCCCTACGAGCAGTACTTC. Translated, it gives CAWSRRFPYEQYF.

The chain is built from TRBV27 and TRBJ1-6; D ambiguous. V lost 0 bases and J 14 bases, leaving 11 bases between the germline ends. This CDR3 has 13 residues. Looked up from germline, CDR1 is MNHEY and CDR2 is SMNVEV (reference sequence). The CDR3 protein is CASSLSWWGTLHF. CDR3 coding DNA: TGTGCCAGCAGTTTATCCTGGTGGGGTACCCTCCACTTT.

As regards this clone: Other nucleotide sequences from this sample produce the same CDR3. The CDR3 coding sequence is TGTGCCAGCAGCCCAGACAGGGGATATGGCTACACCTTC. This codes for CASSPDRGYGYTF. V gene TRBV27 combines with J gene TRBJ1-2, with 8 bases matching TRBD1. This CDR3 is 13 amino acids long. Trimming took 6 bases from V and 5 from J; bases not matched to a gene: 5. From germline, CDR1 is MNHEY and CDR2 SMNVEV (reference sequence).

This clone has just a few counts. The chain combines TRBV7-2 with TRBJ2-3, with no clear D. From germline, CDR1 is SGHTA and CDR2 FQGNSA. This CDR3 has 14 residues. V lost 3 bases, J lost 0 bases, and 7 bases lay in between. The CDR3 DNA sequence: TGTGCCAGCAGCTTCCTCTCTAGCACAGATACGCAGTATTTT. It codes for CASSFLSSTDTQYF.

Written as DNA, the CDR3 is TGTGCCATCAGTTCCGTGACTAGCGGGGACGAGCAGTTCTTC. It translates to CAISSVTSGDEQFF. J is TRBJ2-1 and V is TRBV10-3, with 11 bases matching TRBD2. The CDR3 has 14 residues. Germline V gene lookup returns CDR1 ENHRY and CDR2 SYGVKD. V shed 5 bases, J shed 10 bases, and the junction held 7 bases outside the gene matches.

The rearrangement links TRBV5-1 to TRBJ1-2, with 9 bases that match TRBD1. Looked up from germline, CDR1 is SGHRS and CDR2 is YFSETQ. The ends lost 4 bases at V and 4 bases at J; junction bases unmatched: 8. This CDR3 is 15 amino acids long. The CDR3 sequence: CASSPGTGRGYGYTF. In DNA, the CDR3 is TGCGCCAGCAGCCCCGGGACAGGGAGAGGCTATGGCTACACCTTC.

The rearrangement links TRBV5-4 to TRBJ2-7; TRBD1 aligns across 8 bases. V was pared by 4 bases and J by 3 bases, with 12 bases of the junction left unmatched. CDR3 length equals 16 residues. Germline-derived CDR1 and CDR2 are SGHNT and YYREEE (reference sequence). This CDR3 is CASSGGRGQDNYEQYF. The CDR3 bases are TGTGCCAGCAGCGGGGGGCGGGGACAGGACAACTACGAGCAGTACTTC.

V usage is TRBV20-1 and J usage is TRBJ2-7; no clear D. The CDR3 has 11 amino acids. Germline assignment: CDR1 DFQATT and CDR2 SNEGSKA (reference sequence). V was cut by 2 bases and J by 1 base, with 3 bases left in between. Here the CDR3 reads CSARWSYEQYF. The CDR3 nucleotides are TGCAGTGCTAGATGGTCCTACGAGCAGTACTTC.

This clone was picked up a small number of times. This chain links TRBV6-1 with TRBJ1-1; unclear D gene. Germline loops: CDR1 MNHNS, CDR2 SASEGT. Trimming stripped 5 bases from V and 8 bases from J, with 9 bases between. The CDR3 runs to 11 residues. CDR3 residues: CASSQTGEAFF. For the CDR3, the DNA is TGTGCCAGCAGTCAGACGGGAGAAGCTTTCTTT.

V usage is TRBV30 and J usage is TRBJ2-5, with D unclear. CDR3 length equals 11 residues. V lost 3 bases and J 5 bases, leaving 7 bases between the germline ends. Germline V CDR1 and CDR2: GTSNPN, SVGIG (reference sequence). The CDR3 DNA reads TGTGCCTGGAGCACTAAGGAGACCCAGTACTTC. Its translation is CAWSTKETQYF.

CDR3: CASSQARTSGGPRDTQYF. The CDR3 coding sequence is TGCGCCAGCAGCCAAGCCAGGACTAGCGGGGGGCCCCGGGATACGCAGTATTTT. This chain uses TRBV4-3 with TRBJ2-3; TRBD2 aligns across 14 bases. V lost 1 base, J lost 6 bases, and 9 bases stayed unmatched. Germline assignment: CDR1 LGHNA and CDR2 YSLEER. The CDR3 is made up of 18 amino acids.

V is TRBV11-2 and J is TRBJ2-3; D unclear. This CDR3 is built from 15 residues. V was pared by 5 bases and J by 5 bases, with 17 bases between. Germline lookup yields CDR1 SGHAT and CDR2 FQNNGV. This chain's CDR3 is CASSLGSESGDTQYF. CDR3 DNA sequence: TGTGCCAGCAGCCTGGGTTCGGAGTCAGGAGATACGCAGTATTTT.

The genes are TRBV18 and TRBJ2-7; D perhaps matches TRBD2 (6 bases). Per germline, CDR1 KGHSH and CDR2 LQKENI. This CDR3 has 14 residues. V lost 6 bases to trimming and J lost 7 bases, with 19 bases between them. CDR3 DNA: TGTGCCAGCTCCGGAGGGGCAGGGATGAGGGAGCAGTACTTC. This encodes CASSGGAGMREQYF.